These 11 T cell receptor beta chains were all obtained from the same sample, sequenced in a study of T cell responses to AZD1222 COVID-19 vaccine. Assay used: immunoSEQ multiplex PCR; TCRdb lists only in-frame clones, some missing. The table includes tens of thousands of clones, around 90% detected once. The specimen was peripheral blood, collected on day 0 of MenACWY control vaccination. The receptors come from an adult in good health.

As DNA, the CDR3 is TGTGCCAGTAGTATAGGTCAGGGGAAGGGCACAGATACGCAGTATTTT. Its translation is CASSIGQGKGTDTQYF. This chain connects TRBV19 to TRBJ2-3, with D tentatively TRBD1 (6 bases). This CDR3 region has 16 residues. Germline V gene data show CDR1 as LNHDA and CDR2 as SQIVND (reference sequence). Trimming took 1 base from V and 1 from J, leaving 12 bases between them. Supplemented by reference TRBV19 and TRBJ2-3, the full variable domain reads DGGITQSPKYLFRKEGQNVTLSCEQNLNHDAMYWYRQDPGQGLRLIYYSQIVNDFQKGDIAEGYSVSREKKESFPLTVTSAQKNPTAFYLCASSIGQGKGTDTQYFGPGTRLTVL.

The rearrangement uses TRBV7-2 and TRBJ2-7; D remains unclear. Germline CDR1 SGHTA, CDR2 FQGNSA. Trimming cost V 3 bases and J 7 bases, with 13 bases left between them. This CDR3 is built from 13 residues. CDR3 in DNA: TGTGCCAGCAGCTTGTCCTATTCAGTAGAGCAGTACTTC. Translated: CASSLSYSVEQYF.

The chain employs TRBV5-1 and TRBJ1-5, with 8 bases lining up with TRBD1. Germline CDR1 and CDR2: SGHRS and YFSETQ. With 2 bases clipped from V and 6 bases from J, the junction kept 7 bases outside the gene matches. The CDR3 has 15 amino acids. CDR3 bases: TGCGCCAGCAGCTTCGGCCCGACAGGGGTTCAGCCCCAGCATTTT. It yields the protein CASSFGPTGVQPQHF.

J is TRBJ1-3 and V is TRBV13; the D gene is possibly TRBD1 (6 bases). This CDR3 is 14 amino acids long. V lost 6 bases and J lost 0, with 9 bases in between. Germline CDR1 and CDR2: PRHDT and FYEKMQ (reference sequence). The CDR3, as DNA: TGTGCCAGCAGGTGGGGGCGCTCTGGAAACACCATATATTTT. It is translated as CASRWGRSGNTIYF.

The chain has TRBV24-1 and TRBJ1-4, with D tentatively TRBD1 (6 bases). CDR1 KGHDR and CDR2 SFDVKD come from the germline V gene. There are 15 residues in the CDR3. The V gene lost 3 bases and the J gene lost 5 bases, with 12 bases spanning the gap. The CDR3 region has the DNA TGTGCCACCAGTGATGGGACACGGGGGAATGAAAAACTGTTTTTT. Translating it yields CATSDGTRGNEKLFF.

This clone was detected only a few times. V gene TRBV19 combines with J gene TRBJ1-1; D ambiguous. There are 14 residues in the CDR3. The V end lost 7 bases, the J end lost 5 bases, and 17 bases lay between the germline ends. From germline, CDR1 is LNHDA and CDR2 SQIVND (reference sequence). Written as DNA, the CDR3 is TGTGCCAGTACCGATGGAGGGAGGAGGACTGAAGCTTTCTTT. It specifies CASTDGGRRTEAFF.

This chain joins TRBV6-5 and TRBJ2-7; D is undetermined. This CDR3 has 12 residues. Germline CDR1 reads MNHEY; CDR2 reads SVGAGI. The ends were cut back, 7 bases at V and 2 bases at J, with 9 bases in the middle. CDR3: CASTGQPYEQYF. The CDR3 region has the DNA TGTGCCAGCACAGGTCAACCCTACGAGCAGTACTTC.

The genes are TRBV6-5 and TRBJ1-6; tentatively, D is TRBD1 (5 bases). Trimming took off 1 base at V and 5 bases at J, with 9 bases between the two ends. This CDR3 region has 15 residues. Germline V lookup: CDR1 MNHEY, CDR2 SVGAGI. In DNA form, the CDR3 reads TGTGCCAGCAGTTACTTCGGGGGAAATAATTCACCCCTCCACTTT. It encodes CASSYFGGNNSPLHF.

The genes are TRBV24-1 and TRBJ1-4; D call uncertain. Germline CDR1 and CDR2: KGHDR and SFDVKD. The CDR3 sequence is 15 residues long. V was clipped by 4 bases and J by 8 bases, with 16 bases between them. CDR3: CATSELGRQEEKLFF. CDR3 nucleotides: TGTGCCACCAGTGAATTAGGCCGACAAGAAGAAAAACTGTTTTTT.

The chain joins TRBV12-3 or TRBV12-4 to TRBJ1-2; TRBD1 agrees at 8 bases. V trimming: 1 base; J trimming: 6 bases; junction bases outside the gene matches: 1. The length of the CDR3 is 13 residues. The CDR3 sequence: CASSLGTGNGYTF. The CDR3 nucleotides are TGTGCCAGCAGTTTAGGGACAGGGAATGGCTACACCTTC.

The CDR3 DNA sequence: TGTGCCATCAGTGAGTCGGGTGAGCAGTACTTC. Translating it yields CAISESGEQYF. This chain links TRBV10-3 with TRBJ2-7, with D hard to call. This CDR3 spans 11 amino acids. In germline, CDR1 is ENHRY, CDR2 SYGVKD. V was pared by 0 bases and J by 7 bases, with 4 bases between.